This T cell receptor beta chain stems from a study of CD8+ T cells in alopecia areata. Looking at the study overall: Twice daily, treated patients received 5 to 10 mg of oral tofacitinib. Study observations and caveats: It was less clear whether patients shared TCRs than it was in mice, possibly because of HLA. Especially in alopecia totalis/universalis, lesional scalp showed greater clonality than normal scalp did.

Extracted RNA was reverse transcribed, and the resulting cDNA served as sequencing template. Assay used: immunoSEQ multiplex PCR; TCRdb lists only in-frame clones, some missing. The sample shows 200,000 or so clones, 50% to 70% of them seen only once. The CDR3 length is 15 residues. The germline CDR1 and CDR2 sequences are MNHNS and SASEGT. V trimming: 3 bases; J trimming: 8 bases; junction bases outside the gene matches: 6. About this clone: What it recognizes is unknown.

The sample consisted of CD4+ T cells sorted from blood, taken at week 0. This receptor was identified in a human donor with alopecia areata. This rearrangement joins TRBV6-1 to TRBJ2-1; 11 nucleotides match TRBD2. The CDR3 coding sequence is TGTGCCAGCAGTGACCTAGCGGGAGGCCGCGATGAGCAGTTCTTC. Encoded protein: CASSDLAGGRDEQFF.